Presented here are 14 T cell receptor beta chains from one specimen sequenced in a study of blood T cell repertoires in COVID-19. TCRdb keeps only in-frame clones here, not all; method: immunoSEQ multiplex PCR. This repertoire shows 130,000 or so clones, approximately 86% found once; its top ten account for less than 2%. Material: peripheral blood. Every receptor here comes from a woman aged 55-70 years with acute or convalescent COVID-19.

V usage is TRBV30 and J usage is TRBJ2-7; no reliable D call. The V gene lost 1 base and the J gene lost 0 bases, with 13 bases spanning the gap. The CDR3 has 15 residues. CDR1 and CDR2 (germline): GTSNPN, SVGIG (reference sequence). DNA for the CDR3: TGTGCCTGGAGTGCCGGGTTGGCTAGCTCCTACGAGCAGTACTTC. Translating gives CAWSAGLASSYEQYF.

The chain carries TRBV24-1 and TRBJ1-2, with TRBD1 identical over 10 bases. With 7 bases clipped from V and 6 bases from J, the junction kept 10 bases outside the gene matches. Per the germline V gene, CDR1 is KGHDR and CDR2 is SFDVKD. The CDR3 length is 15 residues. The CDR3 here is CATRPTGTGDHGYTF. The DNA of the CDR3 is TGTGCCACCAGGCCAACCGGGACAGGGGACCATGGCTACACCTTC.

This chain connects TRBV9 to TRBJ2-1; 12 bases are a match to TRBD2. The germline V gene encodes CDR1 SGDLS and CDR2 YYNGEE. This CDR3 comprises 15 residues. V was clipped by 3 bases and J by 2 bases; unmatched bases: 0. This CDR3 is CASSGTSGTYNEQFF. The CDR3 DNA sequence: TGTGCCAGCAGCGGGACTAGCGGGACCTACAATGAGCAGTTCTTC.

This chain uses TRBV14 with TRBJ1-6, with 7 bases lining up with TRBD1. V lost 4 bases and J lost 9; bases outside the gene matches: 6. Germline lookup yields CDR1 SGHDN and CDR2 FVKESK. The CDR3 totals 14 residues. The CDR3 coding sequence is TGTGCCAGCAGCCCATGGCAGGGGGGTTCACCCCTCCACTTT. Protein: CASSPWQGGSPLHF.

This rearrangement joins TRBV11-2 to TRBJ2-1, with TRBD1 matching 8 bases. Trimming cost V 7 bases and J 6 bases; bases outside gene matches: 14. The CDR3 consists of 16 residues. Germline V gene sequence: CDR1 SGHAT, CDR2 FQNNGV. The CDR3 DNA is TGTGCCAGCAATGGACGCACCGGGACAGGACCCAATGAGCAGTTCTTC. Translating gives CASNGRTGTGPNEQFF.

The CDR3 nucleotides read TGTGCCAGCAGTTTGGGGGGGAACACTGAAGCTTTCTTT. Amino acids: CASSLGGNTEAFF. J is TRBJ1-1 and V is TRBV12-3 or TRBV12-4; D is possibly TRBD1 (5 bases). The V end was cut by 3 bases, the J end by 1 base, with 6 bases between. The CDR3 sequence is 13 residues long.

In DNA form, the CDR3 reads TGTGCCAGCAGTAATTCGAGACAGGGGGCGGACTATGGCTACACCTTC. It yields the protein CASSNSRQGADYGYTF. J is TRBJ1-2 and V is TRBV6-6; 10 nucleotides agree with TRBD1. With V trimmed by 5 bases and J by 3 bases, 9 bases remained unmatched. Germline V gives CDR1 MNHNY, CDR2 SVGAGI (reference sequence). The CDR3 sequence is 16 residues long.

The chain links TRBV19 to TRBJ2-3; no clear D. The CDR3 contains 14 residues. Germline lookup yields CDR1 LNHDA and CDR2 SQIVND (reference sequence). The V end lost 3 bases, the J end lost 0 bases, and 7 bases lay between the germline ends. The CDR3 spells CASSIAHSTDTQYF. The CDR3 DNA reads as TGTGCCAGTAGTATCGCGCACAGCACAGATACGCAGTATTTT.

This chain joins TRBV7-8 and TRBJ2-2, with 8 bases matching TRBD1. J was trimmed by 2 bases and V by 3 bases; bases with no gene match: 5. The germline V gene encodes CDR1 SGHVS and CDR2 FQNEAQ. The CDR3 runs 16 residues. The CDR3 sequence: CASSLAGQVNTGELFF. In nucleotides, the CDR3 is TGTGCCAGCAGCTTGGCGGGACAGGTTAACACCGGGGAGCTGTTTTTT.

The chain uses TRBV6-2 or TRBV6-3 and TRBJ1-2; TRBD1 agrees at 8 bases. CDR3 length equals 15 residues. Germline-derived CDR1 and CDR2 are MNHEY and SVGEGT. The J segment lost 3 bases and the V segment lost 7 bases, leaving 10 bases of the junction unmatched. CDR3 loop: CASNPLRQGHYGYTF. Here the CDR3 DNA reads TGTGCCAGCAACCCACTACGACAGGGGCACTATGGCTACACCTTC.

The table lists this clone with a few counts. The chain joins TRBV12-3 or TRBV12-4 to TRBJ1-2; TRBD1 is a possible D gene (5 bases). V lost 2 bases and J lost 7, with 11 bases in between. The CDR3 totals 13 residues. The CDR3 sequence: CASSLNQGFGYTF. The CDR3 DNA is TGTGCCAGCAGTTTAAACCAGGGCTTTGGCTACACCTTC.

The CDR3 is CASSRTSGNLNEQFF. CDR3 bases: TGTGCCAGCAGCCGGACTAGCGGTAACCTCAATGAGCAGTTCTTC. This chain links TRBV7-3 with TRBJ2-1, with 10 bases fitting TRBD2. The CDR3 is 15 amino acids. Germline-derived CDR1 and CDR2 are SGHTA and FQGTGA. V was clipped by 5 bases and J by 6 bases; unmatched bases: 7.

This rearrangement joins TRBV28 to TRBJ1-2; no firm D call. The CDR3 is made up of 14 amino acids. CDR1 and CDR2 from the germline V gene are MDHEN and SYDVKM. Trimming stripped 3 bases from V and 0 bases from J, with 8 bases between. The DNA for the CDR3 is TGTGCCAGCAGTTTTTCTGCAGCTAACTATGGCTACACCTTC. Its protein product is CASSFSAANYGYTF.

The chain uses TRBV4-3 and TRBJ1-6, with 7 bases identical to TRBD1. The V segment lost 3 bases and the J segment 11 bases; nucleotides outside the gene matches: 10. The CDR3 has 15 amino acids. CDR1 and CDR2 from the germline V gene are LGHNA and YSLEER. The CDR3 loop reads CASSQNRGRDPPLHF. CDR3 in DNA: TGCGCCAGCAGCCAGAACAGGGGCCGGGACCCACCCCTCCACTTT.